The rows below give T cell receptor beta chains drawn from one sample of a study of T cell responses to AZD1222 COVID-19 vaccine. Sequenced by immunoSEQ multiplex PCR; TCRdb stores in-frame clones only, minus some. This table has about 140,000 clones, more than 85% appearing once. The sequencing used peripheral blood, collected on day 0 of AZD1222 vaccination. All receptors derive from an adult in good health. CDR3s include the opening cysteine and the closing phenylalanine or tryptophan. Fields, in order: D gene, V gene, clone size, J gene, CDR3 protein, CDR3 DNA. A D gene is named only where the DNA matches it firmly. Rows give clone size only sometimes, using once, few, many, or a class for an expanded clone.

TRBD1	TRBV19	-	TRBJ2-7	CASSPDRGSSEQYF	TGTGCCAGTAGCCCCGACAGGGGTTCTAGCGAGCAGTACTTC
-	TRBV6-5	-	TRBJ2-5	CASSLGETQYF	TGTGCCAGCAGCCTGGGGGAGACCCAGTACTTC
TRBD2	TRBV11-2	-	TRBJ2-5	CASSLGAAGVWETQYF	TGTGCCAGCAGCTTGGGGGCAGCGGGAGTTTGGGAGACCCAGTACTTC
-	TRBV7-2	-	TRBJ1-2	CASSLGKANYGYTF	TGTGCCAGCAGCTTAGGGAAAGCTAACTATGGCTACACCTTC
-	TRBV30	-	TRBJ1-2	CACDGGGRYYGYTF	TGTGCCTGTGACGGGGGAGGGAGGTACTATGGCTACACCTTC
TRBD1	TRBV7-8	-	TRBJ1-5	CASNDRGGTDSNQPQHF	TGTGCCAGCAACGACAGGGGGGGGACAGATAGCAATCAGCCCCAGCATTTT
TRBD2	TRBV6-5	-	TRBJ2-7	CASSYSGLAVYEQYF	TGTGCCAGCAGTTACAGTGGACTAGCGGTATACGAGCAGTACTTC
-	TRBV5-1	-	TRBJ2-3	CASSRRGGDTQYF	TGCGCCAGCAGCCGGCGGGGTGGAGATACGCAGTATTTT
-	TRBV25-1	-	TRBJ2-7	CASSVGTSYEQYF	TGTGCCAGCAGTGTGGGGACCTCCTACGAGCAGTACTTC
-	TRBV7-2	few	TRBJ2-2	CASSIRGTGELFF	TGTGCCAGCAGCATCAGGGGTACCGGGGAGCTGTTTTTT
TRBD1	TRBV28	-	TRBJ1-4	CASSLWGQGRGEKLFF	TGTGCCAGCAGTTTATGGGGACAGGGGAGAGGCGAAAAACTGTTTTTT
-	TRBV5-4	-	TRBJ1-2	CASSLAGGFGYTF	TGTGCCAGCAGCTTGGCCGGAGGGTTCGGCTACACCTTC
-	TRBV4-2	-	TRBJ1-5	CASSQDRSSGVGNQPQHF	TGTGCCAGCAGCCAAGATCGATCTTCGGGGGTGGGGAATCAGCCCCAGCATTTT
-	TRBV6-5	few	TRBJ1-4	CASSYLSEHHTKLFF	TGTGCCAGCAGTTACTTGTCGGAACATCATACAAAACTGTTTTTT
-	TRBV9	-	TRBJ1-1	CASSVGVQSNTEAFF	TGTGCCAGCAGCGTAGGAGTGCAAAGTAACACTGAAGCTTTCTTT
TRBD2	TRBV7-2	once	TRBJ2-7	CASSLRLAGREQYF	TGTGCCAGCAGCTTAAGGCTAGCGGGTCGGGAGCAGTACTTC
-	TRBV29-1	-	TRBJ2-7	CSVGRIPDEQYF	TGCAGCGTTGGCAGGATTCCGGACGAGCAGTACTTC
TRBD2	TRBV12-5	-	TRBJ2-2	CASGLVGLAGLGPTNTGELFF	TGTGCTAGTGGTTTGGTTGGACTAGCGGGACTCGGCCCAACGAACACCGGGGAGCTGTTTTTT
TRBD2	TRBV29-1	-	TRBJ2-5	CSVGGDSETQYF	TGCAGCGTCGGGGGGGATTCTGAGACCCAGTACTTC
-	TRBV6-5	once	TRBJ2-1	CASSYRDRSEQFF	TGTGCCAGCAGTTACCGCGACAGGAGTGAGCAGTTCTTC
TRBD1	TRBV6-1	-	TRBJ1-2	CASSEAWTGLYPNYGYTF	TGTGCCAGCAGTGAAGCATGGACAGGTTTATATCCCAACTATGGCTACACCTTC
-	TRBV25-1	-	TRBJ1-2	CASSGEGNSNYGYTF	TGTGCCAGCAGTGGGGAGGGCAACAGTAACTATGGCTACACCTTC
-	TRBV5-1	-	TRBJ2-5	CASSPQPSVETQYF	TGCGCCAGCAGCCCGCAACCCAGTGTGGAGACCCAGTACTTC
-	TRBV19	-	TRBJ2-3	CASSIGSGVSTDTQYF	TGTGCCAGTAGTATAGGTTCCGGGGTGAGCACAGATACGCAGTATTTT
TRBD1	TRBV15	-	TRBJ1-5	CATSRGQELGNQPQHF	TGTGCCACCAGCAGGGGACAGGAATTAGGCAATCAGCCCCAGCATTTT
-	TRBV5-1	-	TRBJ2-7	CASSLSGDPTPMYEQYF	TGCGCCAGCAGCTTGAGTGGCGATCCAACCCCGATGTACGAGCAGTACTTC
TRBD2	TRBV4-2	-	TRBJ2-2	CASSQGPSGSGVGELFF	TGTGCCAGCAGCCAAGGGCCTAGCGGGAGCGGGGTCGGGGAGCTGTTTTTT
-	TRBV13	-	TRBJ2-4	CASSLGRENIQYF	TGTGCCAGCAGCTTAGGCCGGGAAAACATTCAGTACTTC
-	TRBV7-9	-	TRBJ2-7	CASSLAGWAYEQYF	TGTGCCAGCAGCTTAGCGGGTTGGGCCTACGAGCAGTACTTC
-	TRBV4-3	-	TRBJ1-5	CASSQDLNQPQHF	TGCGCCAGCAGCCAAGATCTAAATCAGCCCCAGCATTTT
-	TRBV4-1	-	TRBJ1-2	CASSQDTTTGYGYTF	TGCGCCAGCAGCCAAGATACCACGACGGGCTATGGCTACACCTTC
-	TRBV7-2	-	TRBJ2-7	CASSGSYEQYF	TGTGCCAGCAGCGGATCCTACGAGCAGTACTTC
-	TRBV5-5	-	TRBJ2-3	CASSFIPGTDTQYF	TGTGCCAGCAGCTTCATACCAGGTACAGATACGCAGTATTTT
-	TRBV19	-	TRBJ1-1	CASSESPPEAFF	TGTGCCAGTAGTGAATCCCCTCCTGAAGCTTTCTTT
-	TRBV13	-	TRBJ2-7	CASSPTGRHYEQYF	TGTGCCAGCAGCCCCACCGGGAGACACTACGAGCAGTACTTC